This T cell receptor delta chain was found in a study of gamma-delta T cells after stem cell transplantation. Germline values: CDR1 GEAIGNYY, CDR2 EKD. The CDR3 consists of 15 residues. On this clone: It differs at one base from a far larger clone, so likely a read error. Other DNA sequences in the sample encode the same CDR3.

TCRdb reprocessed the RT-PCR reads through CATT. The table includes over 850 delta-chain clones, about 3.8% detected once. V is TRDV2 and J is TRDJ1; 8 bases fit TRDD3. Sequenced material: gamma-delta T cells. This sequence was found in a human donor. It is not recorded whose cells these are; they may come from a transplant donor. Here the CDR3 reads CACDTVGDTTDKLIF. CDR3 sequence (DNA): TGTGCCTGCGACACCGTCGGGGATACCACCGATAAACTCATCTTT.